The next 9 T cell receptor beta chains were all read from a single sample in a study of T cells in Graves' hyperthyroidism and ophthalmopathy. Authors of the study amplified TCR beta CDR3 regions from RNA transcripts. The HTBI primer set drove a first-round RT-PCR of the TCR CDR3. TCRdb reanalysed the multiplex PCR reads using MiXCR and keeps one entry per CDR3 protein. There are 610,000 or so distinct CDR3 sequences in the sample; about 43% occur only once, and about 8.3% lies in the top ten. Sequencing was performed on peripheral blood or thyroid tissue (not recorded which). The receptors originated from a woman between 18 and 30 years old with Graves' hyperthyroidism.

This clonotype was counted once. The CDR3, as DNA: TGTGCCAGCAGTTCAGGACTATACACCGGGGAGCTGTTTTTT. It codes for CASSSGLYTGELFF. The rearrangement links TRBV2 to TRBJ2-2; TRBD2 is a possible D gene (6 bases). CDR1 and CDR2 from the germline V gene are SNHLY and FYNNEI. This CDR3 contains 14 residues. Trimming removed 5 bases from V and 3 bases from J, with 10 bases in between.

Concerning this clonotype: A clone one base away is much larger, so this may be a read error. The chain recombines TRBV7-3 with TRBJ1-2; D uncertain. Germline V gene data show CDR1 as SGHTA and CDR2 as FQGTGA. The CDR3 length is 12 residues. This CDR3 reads CAGRSTSGGYTF. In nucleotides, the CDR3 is TGTGCCGGCAGATCAACTTCCGGCGGCTACACCTTC.

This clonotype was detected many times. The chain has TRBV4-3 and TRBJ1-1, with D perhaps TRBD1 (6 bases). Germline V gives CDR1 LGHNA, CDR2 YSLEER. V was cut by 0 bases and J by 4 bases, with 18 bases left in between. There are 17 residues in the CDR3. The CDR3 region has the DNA TGCGCCAGCAGCCAAGAAGGTGGGGGGCCCAGGGCCACTGAAGCTTTCTTT. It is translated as CASSQEGGGPRATEAFF.

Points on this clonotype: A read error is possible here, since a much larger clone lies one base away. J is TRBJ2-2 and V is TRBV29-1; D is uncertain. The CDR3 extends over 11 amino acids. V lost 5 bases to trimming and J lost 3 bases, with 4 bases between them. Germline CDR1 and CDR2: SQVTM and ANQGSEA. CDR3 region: CSVRDTGELFF. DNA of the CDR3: TGCAGCGTTAGGGACACCGGGGAGCTGTTTTTT.

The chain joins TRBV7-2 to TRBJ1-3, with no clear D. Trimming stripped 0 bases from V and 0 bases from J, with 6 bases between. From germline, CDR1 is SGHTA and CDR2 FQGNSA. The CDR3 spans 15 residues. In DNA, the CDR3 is TGTGCCAGCAGCTTAGCGGCGAGCTCTGGAAACACCATATATTTT. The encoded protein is CASSLAASSGNTIYF.

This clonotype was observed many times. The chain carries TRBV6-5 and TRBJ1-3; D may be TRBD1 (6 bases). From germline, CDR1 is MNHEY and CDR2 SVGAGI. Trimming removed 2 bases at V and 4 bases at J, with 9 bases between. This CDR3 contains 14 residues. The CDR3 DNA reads TGTGCCAGCAGTTACGTAGGGGGGGGAAACACCATATATTTT. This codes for CASSYVGGGNTIYF.

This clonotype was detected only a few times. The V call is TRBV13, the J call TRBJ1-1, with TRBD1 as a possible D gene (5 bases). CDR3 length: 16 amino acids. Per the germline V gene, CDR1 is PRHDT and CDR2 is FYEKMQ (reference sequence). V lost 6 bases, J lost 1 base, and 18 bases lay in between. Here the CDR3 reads CASSYIFRDGNTEAFF. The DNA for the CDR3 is TGTGCCAGCAGTTATATTTTCCGGGACGGGAACACTGAAGCTTTCTTT.

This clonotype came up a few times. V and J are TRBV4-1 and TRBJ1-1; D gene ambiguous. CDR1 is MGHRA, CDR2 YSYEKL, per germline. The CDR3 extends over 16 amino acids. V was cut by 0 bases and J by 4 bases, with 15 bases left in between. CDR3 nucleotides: TGCGCCAGCAGCCAAGAGGTCCGGCAGATAAGCACTGAAGCTTTCTTT. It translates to CASSQEVRQISTEAFF.

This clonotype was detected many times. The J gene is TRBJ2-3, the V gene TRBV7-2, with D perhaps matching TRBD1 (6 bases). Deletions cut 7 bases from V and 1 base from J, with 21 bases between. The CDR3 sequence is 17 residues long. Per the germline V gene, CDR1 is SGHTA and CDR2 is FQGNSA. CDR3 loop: CASTKGGSAEGTDTQYF. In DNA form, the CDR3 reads TGTGCCAGCACCAAAGGGGGTAGCGCGGAGGGCACAGATACGCAGTATTTT.